This T cell receptor (beta chain) appears in the sequencing data of a study of shared clonotypes between healthy human individuals. Study results and limitations: A generally larger estimated richness was seen in naive subsets than in memory subsets.

The CDR3 extends over 15 amino acids. The V end was cut by 4 bases, the J end by 3 bases, with 13 bases between. CDR1 and CDR2 (germline): SGHNT, YYREEE (reference sequence). For each subset, genomic DNA was distributed in equal portions over several immunoSEQ plates. Sequencing was performed with immunoSEQ multiplex PCR; in TCRdb, only in-frame clones are kept and a portion is missing. The sample has roughly 640,000 clones, about 97% seen once. Subsets obtained from CD4+ cells comprised CD45RA+ naive and CD45RA-negative memory cells. A remark on this clone: Its target is not known.

The source is a young woman in good health. Sequenced: naive CD4+ T cells sorted from blood. Subset denoted: CD45RA+ positively selected. The V and J genes are TRBV5-4 and TRBJ2-2; D ambiguous. The CDR3 region has the DNA TGTGCCAGCAGCAGGGATTTACAGCACACCGGGGAGCTGTTTTTT. Its translation is CASSRDLQHTGELFF.